This TCR beta chain was sequenced in a study of T cell responses to AZD1222 COVID-19 vaccine. Study conclusions and caveats: Nearly half of the spike-specific TCRs reportedly recognize variant regions that carry no mutations. Increases in Spike-specific TCR breadth and depth were seen after two AZD1222 doses. Most donors were white British and more were female, and clonal diversity was possibly underestimated.

Concerning this clone itself: What it binds is unknown.

This CDR3 is built from 15 residues. V lost 4 bases and J 5 bases, leaving 15 bases between the germline ends. The germline V gene encodes CDR1 MDHEN and CDR2 SYDVKM. Using immunoSEQ multiplex PCR, the repertoire was profiled, and TCRdb retains in-frame clones only, with some absent. The sample holds 150,000 or so clones, less than 95% seen once. The chain is built from TRBV28 and TRBJ1-5; no firm D call. The sequence was collected from an adult in good health. Sequences were derived from peripheral blood, sampled on day 0 of AZD1222 vaccination. The CDR3 sequence: CASSSLDASDQPQHF. The CDR3 region has the DNA TGTGCCAGCAGTTCGCTCGACGCGAGTGATCAGCCCCAGCATTTT.